The text below deals with one T cell receptor beta chain. The antigen remains unidentified. The sample belongs to a study of shared clonotypes between healthy human individuals. Study-wide results and limits: Tissue TCR repertoires likely differ from these blood-only repertoires. Compared with memory subsets, naive subsets generally had larger estimated richness.

Some clones are missing from TCRdb's copy, which holds only in-frame ones; the method was immunoSEQ multiplex PCR. The table lists roughly 500,000 clones, roughly 95% of them singletons. Germline loops: CDR1 LNHDA, CDR2 SQIVND (reference sequence). The CDR3 covers 14 residues. The V gene end was trimmed by 6 bases and the J gene end by 2 bases; junction bases not matched to a gene: 2. The TCR was taken from a woman in her 30s in good health. Sequenced: naive CD4+ T cells sorted from blood. Subset indicated: CD45RA+ positively selected. The chain is built from TRBV19 and TRBJ2-2; TRBD1 aligns across 8 bases. The CDR3 loop reads CASRDRVNTGELFF. The CDR3, as DNA: TGTGCCAGTAGGGACAGGGTTAACACCGGGGAGCTGTTTTTT.